These 10 T cell receptor beta chains came from one sample sequenced in a study of shared clonotypes between healthy human individuals. Sequencing was performed with immunoSEQ multiplex PCR; in TCRdb, only in-frame clones are kept and a portion is missing. The data contain about 2,500,000 clones, more than 80% of them singletons. Specimen: naive CD4+ T cells sorted from blood. As for subset: CD45RA+ positively selected. The receptors were gathered from a man between 18 and 35 years old in good health.

V and J are TRBV7-8 and TRBJ1-2; D gene ambiguous. This CDR3 contains 14 residues. The germline gives CDR1 SGHVS, CDR2 FQNEAQ. V lost 3 bases to trimming and J lost 9 bases, with 17 bases between them. CDR3 nucleotide sequence: TGTGCCAGCAGCTTGACACGGAAATTGATTAGCTACACCTTC. Its translation: CASSLTRKLISYTF.

This clone showed up just once. The V and J genes are TRBV21-1 and TRBJ2-7; the D segment call TRBD1 is taken from the table without a DNA check. TRBV21-1 is listed as a pseudogene. CDR3 length equals 16 residues. CDR3 bases: TGTGCCAGCAGCAAAATTGGGATAACAGGGTACTACGAGCAGTACTTC. Its protein product is CASSKIGITGYYEQYF.

The chain has TRBV21-1 and TRBJ1-6. TRBV21-1 is reported as a pseudogene. CDR3 length: 17 residues. The CDR3 DNA reads as TGTGCCAGCAGCAAAGCGGAGTGTAGCTCCTATAATTCACCCCTCCACTTT. Residues: CASSKAECSSYNSPLHF.

The chain uses TRBV30 and TRBJ1-5, with TRBD1 matching 7 bases. This CDR3 has 13 amino acids. Trimming took 5 bases from V and 4 from J; bases not matched to a gene: 5. Germline CDR1 GTSNPN, CDR2 SVGIG (reference sequence). DNA for the CDR3: TGTGCCTGGGGGACAGAGTTTAATCAGCCCCAGCATTTT. Its translation is CAWGTEFNQPQHF.

The chain combines TRBV5-4 with TRBJ2-1, with TRBD2 matching over 10 bases. This CDR3 is built from 14 residues. With V trimmed by 0 bases and J by 6 bases, 0 bases remained unmatched. Germline CDR1 SGHNT, CDR2 YYREEE (reference sequence). The CDR3 loop is CASSLGLAGNEQFF. DNA for the CDR3: TGTGCCAGCAGCTTGGGACTAGCGGGCAATGAGCAGTTCTTC.

This chain uses TRBV28 with TRBJ1-5; 7 bases line up with TRBD1. The CDR3 sequence is 16 residues long. Germline CDR1 is MDHEN and CDR2 is SYDVKM. V lost 3 bases, J lost 2 bases, and 7 bases stayed unmatched. The CDR3 DNA reads as TGTGCCAGCAGTTTTTTACAGGGGATGGGCAATCAGCCCCAGCATTTT. Translation: CASSFLQGMGNQPQHF.

The rearrangement links TRBV5-1 to TRBJ2-7, with 9 positions matching TRBD2. The CDR3 is 16 amino acids. Germline lookup yields CDR1 SGHRS and CDR2 YFSETQ. V lost 4 bases and J lost 0; bases outside the gene matches: 8. In DNA, the CDR3 is TGCGCCAGCAGCACGGCACTAGCGGGCCTCTCCTACGAGCAGTACTTC. This translates into CASSTALAGLSYEQYF. The variable domain in full, completed from reference TRBV5-1 and TRBJ2-7, reads KAGVTQTPRYLIKTRGQQVTLSCSPISGHRSVSWYQQTPGQGLQFLFEYFSETQRNKGNFPGRFSGRQFSNSRSEMNVSTLELGDSALYLCASSTALAGLSYEQYFGPGTRLTVT.

J is TRBJ2-1 and V is TRBV29-1, with 7 bases matching TRBD2. V dropped 6 bases and J dropped 13; count of bases not matched to a gene: 12. Germline V gene data show CDR1 as SQVTM and CDR2 as ANQGSEA. The CDR3 covers 12 residues. For the CDR3, the DNA is TGCAGCGTGGGACTAAACCTTTTAGCCCAGTTCTTC. It is translated as CSVGLNLLAQFF.

The J gene is TRBJ1-3, the V gene TRBV5-6; tentatively, D is TRBD1 (5 bases). Between the trimmed V and J ends, which lost 0 bases and 0 bases, there was a span of 10 bases. Per germline, CDR1 SGHDT and CDR2 YYEEEE. The CDR3 length is 16 residues. The CDR3 here is CASSLDRLISGNTIYF. CDR3 nucleotide sequence: TGTGCCAGCAGCTTGGACAGGTTGATCTCTGGAAACACCATATATTTT.

A note on this clone: This CDR3 is also generated by other DNA sequences in the sample. The rearrangement joins TRBV7-9 to TRBJ1-4; 11 bases agree with TRBD1. The germline V gene has CDR1 SEHNR and CDR2 FQNEAQ (reference sequence). V shed 5 bases, J shed 7 bases, and the junction held 3 bases outside the gene matches. CDR3 length: 14 amino acids. DNA for the CDR3: TGTGCCAGCAGCCCGGGACAGGGGGGTGAAAAACTGTTTTTT. Protein product: CASSPGQGGEKLFF.